This TCR beta chain derives from a study of blood T cell repertoires in COVID-19. Study as a whole: Specimens from acute and convalescent COVID-19 originated in the United States, Italy and Spain.

Sequencing used immunoSEQ multiplex PCR; TCRdb keeps in-frame clones, though not all of them. The sample gives approximately 250,000 clones, roughly nine tenths of which show up once; about 8.8% is in the top ten. With 2 bases removed from V and 3 bases from J, the gap between germline ends came to 10 bases. This CDR3 has 14 residues. The germline CDR1 and CDR2 sequences are SEHNR and FQNEAQ (reference sequence). The clonotype comes from a man aged 35 to 55 with active or convalescent COVID-19. The sequenced sample was peripheral blood. V and J are TRBV7-9 and TRBJ2-5; D may be TRBD1 (6 bases). The CDR3 DNA sequence: TGTGCCAGCAGCTTAAATTCAGGGGAAGAGACCCAGTACTTC. The encoded protein is CASSLNSGEETQYF.